This T cell receptor (beta chain) is from a study of cytomegalovirus exposure and HLA in healthy donors (dated by TCRdb to 2015 to 2018). At the level of the whole study: In an earlier analysis of roughly 590 of the donors, approximately 300 Gb of sequence data and some 120 million unique TCR beta sequences from 150 million to 200 million T cells were reported. Donor age, sex, ethnicity and CMV serostatus were compiled alongside the repertoire data. A later genetic analysis took genome-wide SNP genotypes for about three fifths of the roughly 670 donors and used that subset as a discovery cohort. HLA typing included class I and class II loci at four-digit resolution. Roughly five DR-DQ haplotypes were handled as single units for association and clustering because linkage in the cohort was strong. A separate validation cohort of roughly 110 different subjects was used in addition to the roughly 620-subject first cohort. The study profiled the T cell repertoires of under 700 subjects by immunosequencing and related them to cytomegalovirus serostatus. Every discovery cohort repertoire had been produced on one sequencing platform. Among the approximately 400 genotyped donors, around 81% belonged to the genetic ancestry cluster associated with self-reported Caucasian donors. Among a few hundred genotyped donors of the cohort, an average of 235,054 unique TCR beta nucleotide sequences were sequenced per donor, about a sixth of them non-productive. Roughly 300 gigabases of sequencing data and approximately 85 million unique TCR sequences were included in an early release covering 500 to 750 HLA-typed donors. Typing coverage varied by locus: roughly 629-640 donors for A, B, C, DRB1 and DQB1; approximately 520 for DQA1; over 600 for DPA1; about 450 for DPB1. In the later analysis, no new phenotypic data were used to find candidate immune exposures; instead, reliance was placed on TCR beta sequences and their occurrence across donors. An earlier analysis of a few hundred of the donors applied high-throughput TCR beta sequencing to assess whether each TCR beta V gene segment acted as functional or pseudogenic. The aim of the study was to test whether cataloging public T cell receptors could identify signatures of past pathogen exposure. The study combined high-throughput TCR immunosequencing, statistical association of individual TCRs with disease status, and machine learning to predict cytomegalovirus infection status. A later analysis re-examined previously published TCR beta repertoires from 600 to 700 donors and added high-resolution HLA genotyping to investigate patterns of TCR occurrence.

This clone came up a few times. The antigen it binds to is not known. Base qualities are not at hand, and no much larger clone is one base apart. The paper's findings and limits, for the study overall: In a later genetic analysis, a missense DCLRE1C variant was associated with V-gene and J-gene trimming of TCR beta chains, and the association was replicated in an independent cohort. Several of the top co-occurrence clusters appeared to be linked to parvovirus B19, influenza, CMV and Epstein-Barr virus, according to a later analysis. It was suggested by the authors that the approach could potentially be generalized to other disease states and immunological phenotypes. A later analysis associated 16,951 TCR beta sequences with specific HLA alleles at a false discovery rate of 0.05. In the study, some 160 TCR beta chains were listed as associated with cytomegalovirus. According to a later analysis, most CMV-associated TCR beta chains appeared to be HLA-restricted, and the HLA associations seemed to be driven largely by CMV exposure. When HLA alleles, especially DR and DQ, strongly co-occurred, TCR associations were difficult to assign to individual alleles. According to a later genetic analysis, donors in an Asian-associated ancestry cluster had fewer N-insertions in productive TCRs than the approximately 700-donor mean. The cohort was sequenced for TCR beta chains only, and without alpha or paired-chain data the features that could be detected were limited. The only immune exposure information available for the cohort was CMV serostatus. Correlated functional status among segregating V segments might be attributable to linkage disequilibrium, but an unknown experimental factor could not be ruled out. A group of highly shared sequence variants was considered likely to be a technical artifact of the sequencing pipeline. A further reported finding was that TCR beta sequences accurately predicted the HLA-A and HLA-B alleles for most subjects in the first cohort. A later analysis found that HLA-associated TCR beta chains were more clonally expanded and had lower generation probabilities than equally common non-associated chains. Cytomegalovirus status was reported to be diagnosed by the classifier with high specificity and sensitivity in both the original and validation cohorts. Presence/absence analyses assumed roughly uniform sequencing depth across donors, an assumption that may not hold. In a later analysis, the rate of TCR association differed among HLA loci, with DRB1 alleles having the most associated TCRs and HLA-C alleles having the fewest. Across donors, most TCR sequences were observed very rarely, whereas some public TCRs were present in many individuals. In an earlier analysis of some 550 of the donors, most TCR beta V segments were observed in productive rearrangements about 87% or about 30% of the time, broadly matching IMGT annotations. In vitro tests confirmed that a few of the cytomegalovirus-associated TCR beta chains recognize cytomegalovirus antigens. Because counts were too low, roughly 17 rarely observed V segments, including chromosome 9 orphons, were left out of the earlier analysis of 587 of the donors. Because HLA typing was missing for some donors at each locus, association tests included only the typed subset.

Library creation used the immunoSEQ multiplex PCR assay. For the multiplex PCR, a mixture combining 60 forward primers for TCR Vbeta segments and 13 reverse primers for TCR Jbeta segments was used. The CDR3 region of rearranged TCR beta genes was amplified from genomic DNA with a multiplex PCR assay. Amplified TCR beta libraries were sequenced as 87-base-pair reads on the Illumina HiSeq System. In the source study's methods: In a later analysis, 77 million or so unique TCR beta chains were counted across the approximately 640 repertoires, and roughly 11 million of these chains were shared by at least two donors. A nearest-neighbor algorithm error-corrected the raw reads and collapsed the reads into unique sequences, merging closely related sequences to remove PCR and sequencing errors. Alignment of CDR3 sequences to IMGT reference sequences was used to assign V, D and J gene segments. Each retained sequence needed at least a six-nucleotide match to both a V gene segment and a J gene segment. A rearrangement counted as productive if the CDR3 had no stop codons and remained in frame with V and J, and every other rearrangement counted as non-productive. Following IMGT convention, CDR3 was defined as the stretch from the second conserved V-encoded cysteine up to the conserved J-encoded phenylalanine. Sequences without an unambiguous match to a single V gene segment were excluded from the earlier analysis of 450 to 650 of the donors. In an earlier analysis of approximately 560 of the donors, a V segment was called functional when productive rearrangements were above 56.7%, and segregating when the standard deviation between donors exceeded 5%. A statistical classification framework was built for diagnosing cytomegalovirus status from the catalog of TCR beta chain sequences. In a later analysis, TCR nucleotide sequences were compared against IMGT/GENE-DB human TR gene sequences so that V and J genes could be assigned. Using the TCRdist pipeline, a later analysis assigned CDR3 sequences along with most-parsimonious VDJ recombination scenarios. A later analysis defined each TCR beta chain by its CDR3 amino acid sequence plus V-gene family, and excluded reads lacking a unique V-gene family. In a later analysis, fewer than 650 highly shared, low-generation-probability nucleotide sequences were removed to address suspected cross-contamination and a sequencing artifact. For each public chain, a later analysis derived a clonal expansion index from normalized ranks of inferred template counts within each repertoire. In a later analysis, generation probabilities were computed with a VDJ recombination model fitted to out-of-frame rearrangements, and the resulting probabilities were checked against IGoR. In a later analysis, TCR-TCR, TCR-HLA and TCR-CMV co-occurrence was scored with hypergeometric tests, and a repertoire-size bias correction was applied to TCR pairs. In a later analysis, false discovery rates were estimated by permuting HLA or CMV assignments 20 times. In a later analysis, co-occurring TCRs were grouped using DBSCAN, and TCRdist sequence similarity was added for clustering within HLA-allele-positive subsets. For co-occurrence clustering, repertoires with fewer than 30,000 or more than 120,000 public chains were excluded, along with a handful of repertoires with anomalous nucleotide sharing. Drawn from immuneACCESS, this table holds only the in-frame rearrangements with V and J called that TCRdb kept. Clones are partly lost; checked studies trace under half to an unresolved V gene and leave the rest unexplained. That table is the source of V, J and clone size, and D and trimming were worked out from the DNA. The sample profile shows some 130,000 clones; around 77% of them were found once. Clones ranked in the top ten supply approximately 0.94% of the sample.

In total, around 600 healthy bone marrow donors made up the cohort. At the time of sampling, every cohort member was nominally healthy, though immune exposures that went unrecorded were likely present. The donor tested CMV seronegative, placing the donor among the roughly 350 seronegative members of the cohort. A peripheral blood sample was provided by each donor, and peripheral blood mononuclear cells were used for TCR beta sequencing. Genomic DNA extraction from the blood cell samples was performed with the Qiagen DNeasy Blood Extraction Kit. The specimen was PBMCs. This TCR derives from a woman aged 60-75 years in good health and CMV-seronegative.

The sequenced DNA is TGCGCCAGCAGCTTGAGCGGGAGGACCGGGGAGCTGTTTTTT. It translates to CASSLSGRTGELFF. The chain is assembled from TRBV5-1 and TRBJ2-2; TRBD2 agrees with 9 junctional bases. V is pruned by 1 base and J by 5 bases, leaving 0 bases of the junction without a gene match. The CDR3 goes from the cysteine to the phenylalanine over 14 residues. Solely the CDR3 DNA is kept, with 42 bases framed from the first base. In the germline V gene, CDR1 corresponds to SGHRS and CDR2 to YFSETQ. Extended through the reference TRBV5-1 and TRBJ2-2 proteins, this CDR3 yields the full variable domain: KAGVTQTPRYLIKTRGQQVTLSCSPISGHRSVSWYQQTPGQGLQFLFEYFSETQRNKGNFPGRFSGRQFSNSRSEMNVSTLELGDSALYLCASSLSGRTGELFFGEGSRLTVL.